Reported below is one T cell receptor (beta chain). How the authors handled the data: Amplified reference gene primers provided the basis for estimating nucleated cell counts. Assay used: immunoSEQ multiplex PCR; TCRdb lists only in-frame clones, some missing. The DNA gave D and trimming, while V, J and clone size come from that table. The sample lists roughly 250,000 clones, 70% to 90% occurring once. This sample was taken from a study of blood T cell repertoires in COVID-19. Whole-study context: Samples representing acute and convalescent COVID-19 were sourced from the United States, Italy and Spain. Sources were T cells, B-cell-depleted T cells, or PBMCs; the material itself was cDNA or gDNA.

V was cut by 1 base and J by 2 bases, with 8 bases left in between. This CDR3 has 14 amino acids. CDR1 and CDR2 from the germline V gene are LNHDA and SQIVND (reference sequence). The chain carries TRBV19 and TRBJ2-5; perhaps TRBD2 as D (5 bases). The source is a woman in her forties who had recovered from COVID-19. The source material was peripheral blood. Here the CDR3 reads CASSIGTLQETQYF. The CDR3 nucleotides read TGTGCCAGTAGTATAGGGACTCTGCAAGAGACCCAGTACTTC.